This TCR beta chain was captured in a study of CD8 T cells in ankylosing spondylitis. General observations from the study: Disease-associated clonotypes exhibited CD8+ identity and were relatively infrequent in peripheral blood. Reportedly, significant enrichment of disease-linked clones occurred in matched ankylosing spondylitis synovial fluid. Characteristic, it appeared, of ankylosing spondylitis blood was a TCR beta motif of roughly eight highly homologous variants.

Germline lookup yields CDR1 SGHRS and CDR2 YFSETQ. V was clipped by 4 bases and J by 9 bases; unmatched bases: 12. This CDR3 is 14 amino acids long. Preparation of TCR beta libraries was done by quantitative 5'-RACE with molecular barcodes. Each CDR3 protein gets one entry after TCRdb re-called the 5' RACE reads with MiXCR. The profile covers hundreds of thousands of distinct CDR3 sequences, with roughly 26% appearing a single time and under 7% taken by the ten largest. As for this clonotype: Its target is unknown.

Source material: blood, either unsorted or a sorted T cell fraction (not recorded which). This TCR was recovered from a male donor with ankylosing spondylitis or in good health (not recorded which). V is TRBV5-1 and J is TRBJ2-7, with 8 nucleotides matching TRBD1. In DNA form, the CDR3 reads TGCGCCAGCAGCCGATCGGACAGGGTGGATCGGCAGTACTTC. Residues: CASSRSDRVDRQYF.